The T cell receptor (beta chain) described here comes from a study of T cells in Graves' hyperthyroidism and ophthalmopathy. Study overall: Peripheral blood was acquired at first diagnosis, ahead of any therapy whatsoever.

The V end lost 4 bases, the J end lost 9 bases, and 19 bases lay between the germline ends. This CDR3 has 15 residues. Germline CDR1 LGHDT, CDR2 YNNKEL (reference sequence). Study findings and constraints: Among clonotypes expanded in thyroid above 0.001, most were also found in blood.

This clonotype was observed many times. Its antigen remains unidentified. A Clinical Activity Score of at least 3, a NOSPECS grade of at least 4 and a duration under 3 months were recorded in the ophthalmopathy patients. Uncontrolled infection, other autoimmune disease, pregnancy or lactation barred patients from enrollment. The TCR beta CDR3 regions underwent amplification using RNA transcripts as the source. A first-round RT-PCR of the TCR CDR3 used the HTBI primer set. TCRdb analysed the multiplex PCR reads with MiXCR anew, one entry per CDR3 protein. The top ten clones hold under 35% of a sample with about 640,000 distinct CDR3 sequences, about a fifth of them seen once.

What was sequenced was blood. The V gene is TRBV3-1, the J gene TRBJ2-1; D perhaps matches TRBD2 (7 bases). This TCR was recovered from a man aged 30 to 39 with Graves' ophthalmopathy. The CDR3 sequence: CASSPGGRGMAEQFF. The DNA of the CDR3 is TGTGCCAGCAGCCCCGGGGGGCGCGGGATGGCTGAGCAGTTCTTC.